This T cell receptor (beta chain) was recorded in a study of sequential checkpoint blockade in melanoma. Background on the study: Arm A got nivolumab then ipilimumab; arm B the reverse, 1:1. Maintenance nivolumab came after either treatment sequence.

By sample share, this clone is medium-sized. Treatment noted: randomized to nivolumab then ipilimumab (arm A) or the reverse (arm B). No patient had prior DNA-damaging chemotherapy. From thawed PBMCs, live CD3+CD8+ cells negative for CD19 and CD56 were sorted. The method was immunoSEQ multiplex PCR; TCRdb's version includes in-frame clones alone and lacks a portion of them. The repertoire holds about 17,000 clones, with roughly 73% as singletons. The clonotype comes from a human donor with melanoma. The material sequenced was CD8+ T cells sorted from blood (inferred from file names), taken from a patient given nivolumab and ipilimumab in sequence.

The chain's CDR3 is CASSDSSGGGTDTQYF. CDR3 nucleotide sequence: TGTGCCAGCAGTGACTCTAGCGGGGGGGGCACAGATACGCAGTATTTT. The chain carries TRBV6-4 and TRBJ2-3; 11 bases fit TRBD2. Trimming took 0 bases from V and 1 from J; bases not matched to a gene: 0. CDR3 size: 16 residues. Germline CDR1 reads MRHNA; CDR2 reads SNTAGT.